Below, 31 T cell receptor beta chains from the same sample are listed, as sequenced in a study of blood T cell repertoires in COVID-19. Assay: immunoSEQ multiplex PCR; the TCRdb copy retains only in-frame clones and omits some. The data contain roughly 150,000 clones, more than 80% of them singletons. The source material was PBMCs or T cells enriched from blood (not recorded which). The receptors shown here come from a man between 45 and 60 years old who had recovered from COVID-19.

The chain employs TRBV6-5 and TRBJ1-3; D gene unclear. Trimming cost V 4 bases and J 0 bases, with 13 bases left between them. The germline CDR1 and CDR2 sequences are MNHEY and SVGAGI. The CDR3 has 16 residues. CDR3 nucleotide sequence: TGTGCCAGCAGTTGGGCAGGAGGGCTCTCTGGAAACACCATATATTTT. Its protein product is CASSWAGGLSGNTIYF.

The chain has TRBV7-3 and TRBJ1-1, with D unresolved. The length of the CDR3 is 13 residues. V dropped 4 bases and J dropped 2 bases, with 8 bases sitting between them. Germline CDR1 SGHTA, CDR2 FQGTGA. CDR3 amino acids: CASSSSVNTEAFF. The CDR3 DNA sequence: TGTGCCAGCAGCTCGTCAGTAAACACTGAAGCTTTCTTT.

CDR3 in amino acids: CASRVFDSYYEQYV. CDR3 in DNA: TGTGCCAGCAGAGTATTTGACAGTTACTACGAGCAGTACGTC. This chain links TRBV6-5 with TRBJ2-7; a possible D gene is TRBD1 (5 bases). Between the trimmed V and J ends, which lost 6 bases and 3 bases, there was a span of 15 bases. The germline CDR1 and CDR2 sequences are MNHEY and SVGAGI. The CDR3 length is 14 residues.

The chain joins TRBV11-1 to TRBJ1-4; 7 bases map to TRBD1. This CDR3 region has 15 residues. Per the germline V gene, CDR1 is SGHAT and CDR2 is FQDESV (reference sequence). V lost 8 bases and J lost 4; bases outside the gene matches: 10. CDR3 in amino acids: CASGKRGQLNEKLFF. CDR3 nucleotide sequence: TGTGCCAGCGGCAAAAGGGGACAGCTTAATGAAAAACTGTTTTTT.

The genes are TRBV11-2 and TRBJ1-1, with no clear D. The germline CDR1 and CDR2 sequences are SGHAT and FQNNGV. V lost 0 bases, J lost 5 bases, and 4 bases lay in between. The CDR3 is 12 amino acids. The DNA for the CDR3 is TGTGCCAGCAGCTTAGATACAACTGAAGCTTTCTTT. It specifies CASSLDTTEAFF.

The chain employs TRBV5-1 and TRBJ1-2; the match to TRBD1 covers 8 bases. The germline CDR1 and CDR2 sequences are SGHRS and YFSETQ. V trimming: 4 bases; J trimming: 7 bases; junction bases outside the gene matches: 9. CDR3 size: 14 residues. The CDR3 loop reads CASSIGQGVSGYTF. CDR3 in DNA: TGCGCCAGCAGCATTGGACAGGGTGTATCTGGCTACACCTTC.

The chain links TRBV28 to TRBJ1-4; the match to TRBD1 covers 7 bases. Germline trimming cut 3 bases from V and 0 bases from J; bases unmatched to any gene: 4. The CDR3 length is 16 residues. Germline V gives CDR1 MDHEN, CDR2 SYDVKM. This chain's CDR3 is CASSFWDSSTNEKLFF. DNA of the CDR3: TGTGCCAGCAGTTTCTGGGACAGTTCAACTAATGAAAAACTGTTTTTT.

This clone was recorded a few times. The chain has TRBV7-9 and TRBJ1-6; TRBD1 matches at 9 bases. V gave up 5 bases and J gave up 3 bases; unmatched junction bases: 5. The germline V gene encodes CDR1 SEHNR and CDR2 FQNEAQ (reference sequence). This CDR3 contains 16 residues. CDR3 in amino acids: CASSQGQGFYNSPLHF. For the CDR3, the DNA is TGTGCCAGCAGCCAAGGACAGGGGTTCTATAATTCACCCCTCCACTTT.

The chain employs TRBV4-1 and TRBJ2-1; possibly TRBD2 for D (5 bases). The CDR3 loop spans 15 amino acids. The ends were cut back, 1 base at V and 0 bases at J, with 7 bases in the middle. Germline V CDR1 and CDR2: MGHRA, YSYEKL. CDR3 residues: CASSQAEGSYNEQFF. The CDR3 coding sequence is TGCGCCAGCAGCCAAGCAGAGGGCTCCTACAATGAGCAGTTCTTC.

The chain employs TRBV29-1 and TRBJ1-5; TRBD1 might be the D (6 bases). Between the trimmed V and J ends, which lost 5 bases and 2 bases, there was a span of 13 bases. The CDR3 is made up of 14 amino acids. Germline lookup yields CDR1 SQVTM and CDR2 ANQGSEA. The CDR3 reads CSVSQGTGNQPQHF. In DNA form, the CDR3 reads TGCAGCGTTTCACAGGGAACGGGCAATCAGCCCCAGCATTTT.

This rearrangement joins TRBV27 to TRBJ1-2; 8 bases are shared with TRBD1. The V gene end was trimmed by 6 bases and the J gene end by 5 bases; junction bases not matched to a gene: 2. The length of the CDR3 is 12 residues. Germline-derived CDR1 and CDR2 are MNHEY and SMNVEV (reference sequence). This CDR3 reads CASSRTGYGYTF. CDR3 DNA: TGTGCCAGCAGCAGGACAGGGTATGGCTACACCTTC.

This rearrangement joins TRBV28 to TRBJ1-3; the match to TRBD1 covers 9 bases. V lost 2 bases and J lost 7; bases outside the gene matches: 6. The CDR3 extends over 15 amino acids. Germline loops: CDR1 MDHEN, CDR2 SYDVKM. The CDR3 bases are TGTGCCAGCAGTTTAATCGGGACAGGGATTAACACCATATATTTT. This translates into CASSLIGTGINTIYF.

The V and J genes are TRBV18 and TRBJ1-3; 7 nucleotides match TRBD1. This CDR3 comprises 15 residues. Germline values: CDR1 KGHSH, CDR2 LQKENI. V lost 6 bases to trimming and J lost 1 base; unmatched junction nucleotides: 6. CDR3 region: CASSHGTASGNTIYF. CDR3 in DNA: TGTGCCAGCTCCCACGGGACAGCGTCTGGAAACACCATATATTTT.

CDR3 nucleotides: TGTGCCAGCAGGACAGGGAGATCCGAAAAACTGTTTTTT. Protein: CASRTGRSEKLFF. The chain joins TRBV2 to TRBJ1-4; 7 bases agree with TRBD1. This CDR3 comprises 13 residues. CDR1 is SNHLY and CDR2 is FYNNEI in the germline V gene. V dropped 6 bases and J dropped 8; count of bases not matched to a gene: 6.

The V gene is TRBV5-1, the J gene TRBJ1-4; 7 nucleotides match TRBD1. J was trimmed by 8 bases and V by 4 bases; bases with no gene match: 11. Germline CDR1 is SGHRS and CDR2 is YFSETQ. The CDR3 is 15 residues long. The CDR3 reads CASSSGQALNEKLFF. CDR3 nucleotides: TGCGCCAGCAGCAGTGGACAGGCATTGAACGAAAAACTGTTTTTT.

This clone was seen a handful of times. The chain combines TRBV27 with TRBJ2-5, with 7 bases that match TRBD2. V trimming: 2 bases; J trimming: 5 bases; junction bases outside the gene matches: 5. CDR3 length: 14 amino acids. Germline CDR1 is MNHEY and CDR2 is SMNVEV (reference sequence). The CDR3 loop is CASSLRLAGETQYF. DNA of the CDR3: TGTGCCAGCAGTTTAAGACTAGCTGGTGAGACCCAGTACTTC.

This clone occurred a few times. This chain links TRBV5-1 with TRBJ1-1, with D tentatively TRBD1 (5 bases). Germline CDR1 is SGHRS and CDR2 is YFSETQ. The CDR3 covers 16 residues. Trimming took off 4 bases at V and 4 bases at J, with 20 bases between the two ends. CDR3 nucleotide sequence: TGCGCCAGCAGCCGAGGTGGGTTAGGGGAGGGCACTGAAGCTTTCTTT. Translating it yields CASSRGGLGEGTEAFF.

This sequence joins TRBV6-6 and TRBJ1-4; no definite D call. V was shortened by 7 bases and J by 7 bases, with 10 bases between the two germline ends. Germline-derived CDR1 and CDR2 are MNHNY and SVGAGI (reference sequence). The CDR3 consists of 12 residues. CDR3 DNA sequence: TGTGCCAGCACTCACGTGGCTGAAAAACTGTTTTTT. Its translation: CASTHVAEKLFF.

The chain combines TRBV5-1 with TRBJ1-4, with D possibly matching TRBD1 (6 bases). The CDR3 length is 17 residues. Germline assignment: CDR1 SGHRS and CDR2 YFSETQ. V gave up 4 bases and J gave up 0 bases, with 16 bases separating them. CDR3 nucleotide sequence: TGCGCCAGCAGCCCCTCAGGCAGGGGATCAACTAATGAAAAACTGTTTTTT. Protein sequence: CASSPSGRGSTNEKLFF.

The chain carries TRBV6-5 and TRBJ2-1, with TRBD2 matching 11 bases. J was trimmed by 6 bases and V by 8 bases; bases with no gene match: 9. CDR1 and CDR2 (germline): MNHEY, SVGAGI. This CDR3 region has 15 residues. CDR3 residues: CASYLHGLAGNEQFF. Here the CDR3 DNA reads TGTGCCAGCTACCTACACGGACTAGCGGGCAATGAGCAGTTCTTC.

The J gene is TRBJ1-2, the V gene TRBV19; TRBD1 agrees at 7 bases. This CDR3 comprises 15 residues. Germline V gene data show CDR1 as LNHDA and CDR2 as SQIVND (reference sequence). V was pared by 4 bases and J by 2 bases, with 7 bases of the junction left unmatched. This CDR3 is CASSTADRRNYGYTF. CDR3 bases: TGTGCCAGTAGTACCGCGGACAGGAGGAACTATGGCTACACCTTC.

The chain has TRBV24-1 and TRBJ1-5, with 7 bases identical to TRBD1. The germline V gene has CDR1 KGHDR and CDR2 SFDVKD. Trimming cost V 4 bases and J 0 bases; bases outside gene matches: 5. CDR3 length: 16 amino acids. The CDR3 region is CATSEEGALSNQPQHF. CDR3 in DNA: TGTGCCACCAGTGAGGAGGGGGCCCTTAGCAATCAGCCCCAGCATTTT.

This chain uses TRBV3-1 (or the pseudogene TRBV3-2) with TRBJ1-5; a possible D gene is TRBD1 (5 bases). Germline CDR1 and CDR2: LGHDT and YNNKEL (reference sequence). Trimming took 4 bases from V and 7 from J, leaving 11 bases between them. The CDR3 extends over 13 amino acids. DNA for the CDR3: TGTGCCAGCAGCCGAATAAGGGGCCAGCCCCAGCATTTT. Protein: CASSRIRGQPQHF.

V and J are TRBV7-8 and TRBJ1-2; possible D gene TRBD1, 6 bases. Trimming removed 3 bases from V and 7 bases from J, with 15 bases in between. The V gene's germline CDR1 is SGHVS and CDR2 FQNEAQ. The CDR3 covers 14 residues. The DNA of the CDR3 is TGTGCCAGCAGCTTTTCCGGGACATTCGGTGGCTACACCTTC. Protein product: CASSFSGTFGGYTF.

CDR3 residues: CASSYSPRTGSNTGELFF. In nucleotides, the CDR3 is TGTGCCAGCAGTTACTCGCCGAGGACGGGAAGTAACACCGGGGAGCTGTTTTTT. The chain recombines TRBV6-2 or TRBV6-3 with TRBJ2-2, with D possibly matching TRBD2 (5 bases). The V end lost 0 bases, the J end lost 2 bases, and 16 bases lay between the germline ends. This CDR3 contains 18 residues. Germline loops: CDR1 MNHEY, CDR2 SVGEGT.

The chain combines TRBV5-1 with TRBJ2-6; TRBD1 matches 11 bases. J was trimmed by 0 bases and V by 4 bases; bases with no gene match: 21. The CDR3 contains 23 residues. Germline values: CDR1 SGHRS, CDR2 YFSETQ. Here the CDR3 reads CASSLTPWTGGARGYSGANVLTF. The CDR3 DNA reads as TGCGCCAGCAGCCTAACTCCCTGGACAGGGGGCGCGAGGGGCTACTCTGGGGCCAACGTCCTGACTTTC. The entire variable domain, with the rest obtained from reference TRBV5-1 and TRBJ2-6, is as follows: KAGVTQTPRYLIKTRGQQVTLSCSPISGHRSVSWYQQTPGQGLQFLFEYFSETQRNKGNFPGRFSGRQFSNSRSEMNVSTLELGDSALYLCASSLTPWTGGARGYSGANVLTFGAGSRLTVL.

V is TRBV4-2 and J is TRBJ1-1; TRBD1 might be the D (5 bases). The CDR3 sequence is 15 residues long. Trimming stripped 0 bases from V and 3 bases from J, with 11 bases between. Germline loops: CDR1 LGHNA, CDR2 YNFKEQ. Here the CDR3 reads CASSQDLRGYTEAFF. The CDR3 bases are TGTGCCAGCAGCCAAGATCTCCGGGGGTACACTGAAGCTTTCTTT.

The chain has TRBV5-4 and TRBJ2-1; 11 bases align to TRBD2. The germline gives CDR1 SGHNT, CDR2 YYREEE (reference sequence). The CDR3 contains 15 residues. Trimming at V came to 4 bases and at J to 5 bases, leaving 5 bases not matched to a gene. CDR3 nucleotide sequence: TGTGCCAGCAGCAAGACTAGCGGGGCCGACAATGAGCAGTTCTTC. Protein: CASSKTSGADNEQFF.

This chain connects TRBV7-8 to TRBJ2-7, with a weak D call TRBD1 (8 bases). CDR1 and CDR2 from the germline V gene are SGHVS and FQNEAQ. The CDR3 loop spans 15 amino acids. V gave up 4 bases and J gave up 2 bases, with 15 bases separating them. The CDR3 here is CASSSQGGVTYEQYV. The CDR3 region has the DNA TGTGCCAGCAGCTCACAGGGGGGGGTTACCTACGAGCAGTACGTC.

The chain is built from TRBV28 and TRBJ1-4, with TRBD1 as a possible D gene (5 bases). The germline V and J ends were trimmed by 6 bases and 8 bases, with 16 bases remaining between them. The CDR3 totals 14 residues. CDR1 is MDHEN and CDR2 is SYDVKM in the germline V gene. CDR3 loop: CASSRREGREKLFF. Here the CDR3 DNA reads TGTGCCAGCAGCAGAAGGGAGGGACGCGAAAAACTGTTTTTT.

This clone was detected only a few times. The CDR3 sequence: CASSESGMKTQYF. CDR3 nucleotide sequence: TGTGCCAGCAGTGAATCAGGGATGAAGACCCAGTACTTC. This chain uses TRBV6-1 with TRBJ2-5; the D gene is possibly TRBD1 (5 bases). CDR3 length: 13 amino acids. Germline V lookup: CDR1 MNHNS, CDR2 SASEGT. Trimming left V 2 bases short and J 6 bases short, with 10 bases between.